A selection of T cell receptor beta chains follows, all from one sample in a study of cytomegalovirus exposure and HLA in healthy donors. Here immunoSEQ multiplex PCR was the method, and the copy in TCRdb shows in-frame clones only, minus some. The sample has around 300,000 clones, approximately 84% seen once. The material sequenced was PBMCs. The receptors come from a woman between 40 and 50 years old in good health and CMV-seropositive. CDR3s include the opening cysteine and the closing phenylalanine or tryptophan. Each record gives: CDR3 protein, CDR3 DNA, J gene, clone size, D gene, V gene. D genes are given only for firm matches. Not all rows give a size; the values are once, few, many and, for expanded clones, a class.

CASTAGNEQFF,TGTGCCAGCACGGCGGGCAATGAGCAGTTCTTC,TRBJ2-1,.,.,TRBV6-5
CASSLLARGEQYF,TGTGCCAGCAGTTTACTAGCCCGCGGCGAGCAGTACTTC,TRBJ2-7,few,.,TRBV27
CSVGGLAGGYEQFF,TGCAGCGTTGGAGGGTTAGCGGGAGGTTACGAGCAGTTCTTC,TRBJ2-1,.,TRBD2,TRBV29-1
CASSLGTAITYEQYF,TGCGCCAGCAGTTTGGGGACAGCGATTACCTACGAGCAGTACTTC,TRBJ2-7,.,TRBD1,TRBV5-1
CASSRVSGTYEQYF,TGTGCCAGCAGCCGGGTGAGCGGGACTTACGAGCAGTACTTC,TRBJ2-7,few,TRBD2,TRBV14
CASSILALQYNEQFF,TGTGCCAGTAGTATTCTGGCCCTCCAATACAATGAGCAGTTCTTC,TRBJ2-1,once,.,TRBV19
CASSVGQLSYEQYF,TGTGCCAGCAGCGTAGGTCAACTCTCCTACGAGCAGTACTTC,TRBJ2-7,.,.,TRBV9
CASSQGLAGQETQYF,TGTGCCAGCAGCCAAGGGCTAGCGGGACAAGAGACCCAGTACTTC,TRBJ2-5,.,TRBD2,TRBV4-2
CASSLGGLAGVTDTQYF,TGTGCCAGCAGCTTAGGGGGACTAGCGGGAGTTACAGATACGCAGTATTTT,TRBJ2-3,.,TRBD2,TRBV7-6
CASSQGFGTGNNEQFF,TGTGCCAGCTCACAGGGGTTCGGGACAGGAAACAATGAGCAGTTCTTC,TRBJ2-1,once,TRBD1,TRBV18
CASSYLRVSSYNEQFF,TGTGCCAGCAGCTACCTCCGAGTGAGCTCCTACAATGAGCAGTTCTTC,TRBJ2-1,few,.,TRBV7-8
CATQPLSRGNTAEAFF,TGTGCCACCCAACCCCTGTCCCGGGGAAACACTGCTGAAGCTTTCTTT,TRBJ1-1,few,.,TRBV19
CAWSAWPYEAFF,TGTGCCTGGAGTGCATGGCCTTATGAAGCTTTCTTT,TRBJ1-1,.,.,TRBV30
CATSRDRAGGTEQFF,TGTGCCACCAGCAGAGATAGAGCGGGAGGCACTGAGCAGTTCTTC,TRBJ2-1,.,TRBD2,TRBV15
CASSPPGTLVPSGEQYF,TGTGCCAGCTCACCACCAGGGACTCTCGTACCCTCGGGTGAGCAGTACTTC,TRBJ2-7,.,.,TRBV18
CASRGGRESSPLHF,TGTGCCAGCAGGGGGGGGCGGGAGAGCTCACCCCTCCACTTT,TRBJ1-6,.,.,TRBV11-2
CASSLGREGLYEQFF,TGTGCCAGCAGCTTGGGACGGGAGGGCCTGTATGAGCAGTTCTTC,TRBJ2-1,.,TRBD2,TRBV5-4
CASSLSGTVISYTF,TGTGCCAGCAGTTTAAGTGGGACAGTAATTTCGTACACCTTC,TRBJ1-2,.,TRBD1,TRBV27
CASSPLGAGTNEKLFF,TGTGCCAGCAGCCCCCTTGGGGCAGGAACTAATGAAAAACTGTTTTTT,TRBJ1-4,once,.,TRBV7-9
CASSQGGAGGYEQYF,TGTGCCAGCAGCCAAGGCGGAGCGGGAGGTTACGAGCAGTACTTC,TRBJ2-7,.,TRBD2,TRBV11-3